A selection of T cell receptor beta chains follows, all from one sample in a study of T cell responses to AZD1222 COVID-19 vaccine. Assay: immunoSEQ multiplex PCR; the TCRdb copy retains only in-frame clones and omits some. Of 100,000 to 150,000 clones listed, 88% are singletons. The sample in question was peripheral blood, obtained on day 0 of AZD1222 vaccination. The receptors derive from an adult in good health. The CDR3 runs from the conserved cysteine through the conserved F or W. A D gene is named only where the DNA matches it firmly. Size tells how often a clone was seen (once, few, many) or the class of an expanded clone, and some rows leave it out.

TRBV5-4	-	TRBD1	14	TRBJ2-7	TGTGCCAGCAGCTTGACTGGACAGGGCTACGAGCAGTACTTC	CASSLTGQGYEQYF
TRBV19	-	-	12	TRBJ2-3	TGTGCCAGTAGTATGCAGGGGGATACGCAGTATTTT	CASSMQGDTQYF
TRBV29-1	-	-	11	TRBJ2-7	TGCAGCGTTGAGACAGACTACGAGCAGTACTTC	CSVETDYEQYF
TRBV11-2	-	TRBD2	15	TRBJ2-1	TGTGCCAGCAGCGTGACTAGCGGGGGGATAAATGAGCAGTTCTTC	CASSVTSGGINEQFF
TRBV30	-	-	13	TRBJ2-1	TGTGCCTGGAGTGTATCAGGTTTAGGGGTGCAGTTCTTC	CAWSVSGLGVQFF
TRBV30	-	-	13	TRBJ1-6	TGTGCCTGGAGTGGGGATCTGGATTCACCCCTCCACTTT	CAWSGDLDSPLHF
TRBV10-2	-	TRBD2	15	TRBJ2-5	TGCGCCAGCAGTGAGTGGCGGGGGGGCCTAGAGACCCAGTACTTC	CASSEWRGGLETQYF
TRBV5-8	-	-	14	TRBJ2-7	TGTGCCAGCAGCTTGAGATGGGGACTCTACGAGCAGTACTTC	CASSLRWGLYEQYF
TRBV7-3	-	-	15	TRBJ2-1	TGTGCCAGCAGCCCAAAGGGGTGGCCCAGCAATGAGCAGTTCTTC	CASSPKGWPSNEQFF
TRBV27	-	-	17	TRBJ1-3	TGTGCCAGCAGTTCACGGACGGGCCTCATAACTGGAAACACCATATATTTT	CASSSRTGLITGNTIYF
TRBV10-3	few	-	15	TRBJ2-7	TGTGCCATCAGTGGTGGCACGCGAACTACCTACGAGCAGTACTTC	CAISGGTRTTYEQYF
TRBV27	few	-	14	TRBJ1-5	TGTGCCAGCAGCCTCCAAAGGGGTAATCAGCCCCAGCATTTT	CASSLQRGNQPQHF
TRBV27	-	TRBD1	16	TRBJ1-6	TGTGCCAGCAGTACCGGGACAGACGGCTATAATTCACCCCTCCACTTT	CASSTGTDGYNSPLHF
TRBV29-1	-	-	14	TRBJ2-1	TGCAGCGTTTCCCCACAGGCCAGCCACAATGAGCAGTTCTTC	CSVSPQASHNEQFF
TRBV7-8	-	TRBD1	14	TRBJ2-3	TGTGCCAGCAGCTTGGACAGGGTCACAGATACGCAGTATTTT	CASSLDRVTDTQYF
TRBV11-2	-	-	15	TRBJ1-1	TGTGCCAGCAGCAAAGAAGGACGGCGGAACACTGAAGCTTTCTTT	CASSKEGRRNTEAFF
TRBV4-1	-	-	15	TRBJ1-5	TGCGCCAGCAGCCCCAAGTGGGGGCCTAATCAGCCCCAGCATTTT	CASSPKWGPNQPQHF
TRBV29-1	few	TRBD2	14	TRBJ2-7	TGCAGCGTGGGGACTAGCGGGAGGGGTTGGGAGCAGTACTTC	CSVGTSGRGWEQYF
TRBV6-1	-	-	15	TRBJ2-7	TGTGCCAGCAGTGAAGATGAGGGATATAGGAACGAGCAGTACTTC	CASSEDEGYRNEQYF
TRBV19	-	TRBD2	15	TRBJ2-1	TGTGCCAGTAGTATAGGACTAGCGGGAGGTAATGAGCAGTTCTTC	CASSIGLAGGNEQFF
TRBV6-5	-	-	13	TRBJ1-2	TGTGCCAGCTCGGGACGCTCGTATGATGGCTACACCTTC	CASSGRSYDGYTF
TRBV10-1	-	-	13	TRBJ1-4	TGCGCCAGCAGTGAGGCCTTTAATGAAAAACTGTTTTTT	CASSEAFNEKLFF
TRBV7-3	-	-	15	TRBJ2-2	TGTGCCAGCACTTTTGGGCAGGGAGGCACCGGGGAGCTGTTTTTT	CASTFGQGGTGELFF
TRBV7-2	few	-	12	TRBJ1-1	TGTGCCAGCGCCCTTTTCGGGTTTGAAGCTTTCTTT	CASALFGFEAFF
TRBV27	-	-	13	TRBJ2-7	TGTGCCAGCAGTCCCACAGCCTCCTACGAGCAGTACTTC	CASSPTASYEQYF
TRBV11-3	-	TRBD1	15	TRBJ1-3	TGTGCCAGCAGCCCAGGGGGTTCCTCTGGAAACACCATATATTTT	CASSPGGSSGNTIYF
TRBV12-3/TRBV12-4	-	-	13	TRBJ2-3	TGTGCCAGCAGTTTTGAGGGGTTAGATACGCAGTATTTT	CASSFEGLDTQYF
TRBV28	-	-	13	TRBJ2-1	TGTGCCAGCAGTTTTAAGGGGGGGAATGAGCAGTTCTTC	CASSFKGGNEQFF
TRBV7-2	-	TRBD1	13	TRBJ2-1	TGTGCCAGCAGCTTTTTGCCACAGGGGCAGCAGTTCTTC	CASSFLPQGQQFF
TRBV7-9	-	-	14	TRBJ1-2	TGTGCCAGCAGCTTAAATGGGGTGTCATGGCTACGCACCTTC	CASSLNGVSWLRTF
TRBV11-3	-	-	13	TRBJ2-7	TGTGCCAGCAGCCGGACAACTGGCTACGAGCAGTACTTC	CASSRTTGYEQYF
TRBV14	-	-	17	TRBJ2-2	TGTGCCAGCAGCCGTATGCGTCGACTAGGGGCGTCGGGGGAGCTGTTTTTT	CASSRMRRLGASGELFF
TRBV6-4	-	-	20	TRBJ1-5	TGTGCCAGCAGTCCAATACGATGTCGTACAAGATCTTATAGCAATCAGCCCCAGCATTTT	CASSPIRCRTRSYSNQPQHF
TRBV5-6	-	-	15	TRBJ2-3	TGTGCCAGCAGCCGAAACAGGGACTTCACAGATACGCAGTATTTT	CASSRNRDFTDTQYF
TRBV4-2	-	-	15	TRBJ1-1	TGTGCCAGCAGCCGAGCCGAGGGAGGGAACACTGAAGCTTTCTTT	CASSRAEGGNTEAFF
TRBV5-3	-	-	12	TRBJ2-7	TGTGCCAGAAGCTGGGTGGACTACGAGCAGTACTTC	CARSWVDYEQYF
TRBV19	-	-	13	TRBJ1-1	TGTGCCAGTAGTATAAAACGGAACGCTGAAGCTTTCTTT	CASSIKRNAEAFF
TRBV6-5	-	-	13	TRBJ1-2	TGTGCCAGCAGCCTCGTGGGTAGAAGAGGCTACACCTTC	CASSLVGRRGYTF
TRBV19	once	-	14	TRBJ1-4	TGTGCCAGTAGGGGCGTTGCAACTAATGAAAAACTGTTTTTT	CASRGVATNEKLFF
TRBV5-1	-	TRBD1	15	TRBJ2-1	TGCGCCAGCAGTCCGGGACAGGGAGGGTATAATGAGCAGTTCTTC	CASSPGQGGYNEQFF
TRBV7-2	-	TRBD2	14	TRBJ2-5	TGTGCCAGCAGCAAGACTAGCGACCCAGGGACCCAGTACTTC	CASSKTSDPGTQYF
TRBV5-1	-	TRBD1	14	TRBJ1-6	TGCGCCAGCAGCCAGGGACAGACGGGTTCACCCCTCCACTTT	CASSQGQTGSPLHF
TRBV10-3	-	TRBD1	14	TRBJ1-5	TGTGCCATCAGACCCTCAGGGGGCGGTCAGCCCCAGCATTTT	CAIRPSGGGQPQHF
TRBV7-9	-	-	15	TRBJ2-7	TGTGCCAGCAGCTTAGCGCTAGGGAGGTCGGACGAGCAGTACTTC	CASSLALGRSDEQYF
TRBV5-4	-	-	15	TRBJ2-7	TGTGCCAGCAGCTTGACCAGGGGCGCAACCTACGAGCAGTACTTC	CASSLTRGATYEQYF
TRBV5-4	-	-	15	TRBJ2-3	TGTGCCAGCAGCTTGGGGGGCCCTGGCACAGATACGCAGTATTTT	CASSLGGPGTDTQYF
TRBV11-2	once	TRBD2	15	TRBJ2-7	TGTGCCAGCAGCTTAACTAGCGGGGGGGCCTACGAGCAGTACTTC	CASSLTSGGAYEQYF
TRBV4-1	-	-	10	TRBJ2-5	TGCGCCAGCAGCCAAGATAGGGGGTACTTC	CASSQDRGYF
TRBV5-6	-	TRBD1	12	TRBJ1-6	TGTGCCAGCAGCTTAGAGGACAGGACCCTCCACTTT	CASSLEDRTLHF
TRBV12-5	-	-	14	TRBJ1-6	TGTGCTAGTGCTCTCTCCCCTCCTGATTCACCCCTCCACTTT	CASALSPPDSPLHF
TRBV19	-	-	14	TRBJ1-5	TGTGCCAGTACCGTGGGAGGGTCCAATCAGCCCCAGCATTTT	CASTVGGSNQPQHF
TRBV27	-	-	14	TRBJ1-2	TGTGCCAGCAGTTTACGGGGGCCTAACTATGGCTACACCTTC	CASSLRGPNYGYTF
TRBV18	-	-	14	TRBJ1-1	TGTGCCAGCTCCGGAGGAGAGGTGAACACTGAAGCTTTCTTT	CASSGGEVNTEAFF
TRBV3-1/TRBV3-2	few	-	13	TRBJ2-1	TGTGCCAGCAGCCAAGCTAGCAACAATGAGCAGTTCTTC	CASSQASNNEQFF
TRBV3-1/TRBV3-2	-	-	15	TRBJ1-2	TGTGCCAGCCGCCGGTCGGGGCGAGGCGTCTATGGCTACACCTTC	CASRRSGRGVYGYTF
TRBV18	-	TRBD1	15	TRBJ2-7	TGTGCCAGCTCACCGGGACAGGGGCTGCGGGACGAGCAGTACTTC	CASSPGQGLRDEQYF
TRBV7-6	once	-	12	TRBJ2-7	TGTGCCAGCAGCTTAGCCCGGGAAGAGCAGTACTTC	CASSLAREEQYF
TRBV2	-	-	14	TRBJ1-2	TGTGCCAGCAGTTACGGGACGGTCCGCTATGGCTACACCTTC	CASSYGTVRYGYTF
TRBV18	-	-	14	TRBJ2-7	TGTGCCAGCTCACCTGCCGACAGGATTTACGAGCAGTACTTC	CASSPADRIYEQYF